The present T cell receptor (beta chain) was sequenced within a study of vaccination and CD4 T cells after COVID-19. Sequence data for DNA of cultured CD4+ T cells were generated by the Oncomine TCR Beta short-read assay. TCRdb fed the PCR reads into MiXCR, producing one record per CDR3 protein. The repertoire holds about 19,000 distinct CDR3 sequences, approximately 50% seen once, with around 9.6% in the top ten. The CDR3 length is 14 residues. Trimming took 4 bases from V and 4 from J, leaving 13 bases between them. Germline loops: CDR1 SEHNR, CDR2 FQNEAQ (reference sequence). Documented treatment: roughly nine-day PBMC culture with coronavirus spike peptide pools or control peptides (ViraFEST assay). As to this clonotype: What it binds is not known.

J is TRBJ1-2 and V is TRBV7-9; D unclear. Sequencing was performed on CD4+ T cells from blood, cultured in vitro, taken before SARS-CoV-2 vaccination. This TCR was sampled from a human donor who had recovered from COVID-19. In DNA, the CDR3 is TGTGCCAGCAGCTCCGAAAGAGAAGGCTATGGCTACACCTTC. Protein product: CASSSEREGYGYTF.